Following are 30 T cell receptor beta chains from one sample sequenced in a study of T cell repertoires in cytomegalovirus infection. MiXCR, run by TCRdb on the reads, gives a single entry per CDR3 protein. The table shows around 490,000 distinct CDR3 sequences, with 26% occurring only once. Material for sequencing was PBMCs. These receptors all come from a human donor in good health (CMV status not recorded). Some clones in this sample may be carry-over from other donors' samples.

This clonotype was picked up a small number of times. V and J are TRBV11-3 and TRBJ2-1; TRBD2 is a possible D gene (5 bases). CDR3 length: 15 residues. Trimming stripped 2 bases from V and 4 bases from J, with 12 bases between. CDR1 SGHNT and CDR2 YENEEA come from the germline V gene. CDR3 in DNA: TGTGCCAGCAGCTTATATGGTAGCGAATACAATGAGCAGTTCTTC. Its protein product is CASSLYGSEYNEQFF. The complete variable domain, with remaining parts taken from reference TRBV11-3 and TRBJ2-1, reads EAGVVQSPRYKIIEKKQPVAFWCNPISGHNTLYWYLQNLGQGPELLIRYENEEAVDDSQLPKDRFSAERLKGVDSTLKIQPAELGDSAVYLCASSLYGSEYNEQFFGPGTRLTVL.

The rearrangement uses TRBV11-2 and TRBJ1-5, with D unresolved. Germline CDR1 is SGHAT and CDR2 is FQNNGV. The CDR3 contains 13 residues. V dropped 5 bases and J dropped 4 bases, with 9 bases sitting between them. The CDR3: CASSKEDNQPQHF. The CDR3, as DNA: TGTGCCAGCAGCAAGGAGGATAATCAGCCCCAGCATTTT.

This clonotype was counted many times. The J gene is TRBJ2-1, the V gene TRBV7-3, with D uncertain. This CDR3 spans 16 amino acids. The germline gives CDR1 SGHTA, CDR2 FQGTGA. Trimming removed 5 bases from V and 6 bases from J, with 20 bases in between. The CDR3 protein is CASSQGMPARTNEQFF. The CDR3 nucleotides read TGTGCCAGCAGCCAAGGGATGCCCGCCAGGACCAATGAGCAGTTCTTC.

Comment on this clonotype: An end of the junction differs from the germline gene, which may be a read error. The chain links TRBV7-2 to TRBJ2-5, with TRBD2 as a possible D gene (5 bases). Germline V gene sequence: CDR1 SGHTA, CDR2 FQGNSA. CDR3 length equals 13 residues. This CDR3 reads CAGSLRGRETQYF. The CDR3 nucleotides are TGTGCCGGCAGCTTACGGGGAAGAGAGACCCAGTACTTC.

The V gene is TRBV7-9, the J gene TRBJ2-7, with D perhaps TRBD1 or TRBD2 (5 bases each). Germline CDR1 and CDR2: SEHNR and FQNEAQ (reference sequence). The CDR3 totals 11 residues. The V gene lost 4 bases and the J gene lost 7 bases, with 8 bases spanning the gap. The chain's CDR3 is CASSSEGEQYV. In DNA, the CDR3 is TGTGCCAGCAGCTCAGAGGGGGAGCAGTACGTC.

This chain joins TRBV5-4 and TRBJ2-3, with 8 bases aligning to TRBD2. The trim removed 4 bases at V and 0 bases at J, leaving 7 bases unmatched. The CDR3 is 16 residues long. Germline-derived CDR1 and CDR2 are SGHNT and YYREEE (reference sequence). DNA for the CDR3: TGTGCCAGCAGCAGGGGAACTAGCGGAAGCACAGATACGCAGTATTTT. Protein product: CASSRGTSGSTDTQYF.

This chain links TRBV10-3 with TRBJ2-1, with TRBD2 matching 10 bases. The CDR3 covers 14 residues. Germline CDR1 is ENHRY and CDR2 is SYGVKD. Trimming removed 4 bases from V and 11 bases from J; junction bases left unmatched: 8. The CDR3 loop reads CAISGLAGESKQFF. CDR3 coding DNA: TGTGCCATCAGTGGGCTAGCGGGAGAATCGAAGCAGTTCTTC.

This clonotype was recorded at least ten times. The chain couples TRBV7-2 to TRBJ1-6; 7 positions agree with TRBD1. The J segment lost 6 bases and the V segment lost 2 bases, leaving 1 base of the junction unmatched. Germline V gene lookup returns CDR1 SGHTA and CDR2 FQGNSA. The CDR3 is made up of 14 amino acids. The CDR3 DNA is TGTGCCAGCAGCTTAAGGGGGCCTAATTCACCCCTCCACTTT. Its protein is CASSLRGPNSPLHF. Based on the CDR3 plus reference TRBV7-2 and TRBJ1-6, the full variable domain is GAGVSQSPSNKVTEKGKDVELRCDPISGHTALYWYRQSLGQGLEFLIYFQGNSAPDKSGLPSDRFSAERTGGSVSTLTIQRTQQEDSAVYLCASSLRGPNSPLHFGNGTRLTVT.

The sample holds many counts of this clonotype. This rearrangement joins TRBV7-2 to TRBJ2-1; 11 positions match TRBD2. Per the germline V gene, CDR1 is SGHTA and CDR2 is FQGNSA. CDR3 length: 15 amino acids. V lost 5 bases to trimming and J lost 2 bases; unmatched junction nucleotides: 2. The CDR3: CASSPTSGTYNEQFF. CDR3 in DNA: TGTGCCAGCAGCCCGACTAGCGGGACCTACAATGAGCAGTTCTTC.

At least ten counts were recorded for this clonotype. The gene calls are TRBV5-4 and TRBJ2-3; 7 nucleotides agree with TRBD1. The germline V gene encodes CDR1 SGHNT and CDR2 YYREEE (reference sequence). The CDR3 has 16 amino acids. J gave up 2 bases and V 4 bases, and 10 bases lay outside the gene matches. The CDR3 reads CASSPARDRSTDTQYF. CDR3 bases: TGTGCCAGCAGCCCGGCCCGGGACAGATCCACAGATACGCAGTATTTT.

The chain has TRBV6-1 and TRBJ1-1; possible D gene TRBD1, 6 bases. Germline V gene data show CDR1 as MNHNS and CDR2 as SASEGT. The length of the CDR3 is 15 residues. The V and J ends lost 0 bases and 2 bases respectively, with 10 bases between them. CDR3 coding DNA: TGTGCCAGCAGTGAAGCGAGGACAGACAACACTGAAGCTTTCTTT. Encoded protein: CASSEARTDNTEAFF.

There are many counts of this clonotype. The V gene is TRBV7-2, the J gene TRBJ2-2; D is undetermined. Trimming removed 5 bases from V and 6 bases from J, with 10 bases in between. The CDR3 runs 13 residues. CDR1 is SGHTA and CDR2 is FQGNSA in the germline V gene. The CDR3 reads CASSQRRSGELFF. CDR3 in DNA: TGTGCCAGCAGCCAGAGACGATCCGGGGAGCTGTTTTTT.

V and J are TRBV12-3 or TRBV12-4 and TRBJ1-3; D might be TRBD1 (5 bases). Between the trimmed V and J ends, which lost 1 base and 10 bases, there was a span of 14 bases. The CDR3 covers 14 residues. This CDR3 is CASSLGATQGTIYF. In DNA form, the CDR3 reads TGTGCCAGCAGTTTAGGGGCCACGCAGGGTACCATATATTTT.

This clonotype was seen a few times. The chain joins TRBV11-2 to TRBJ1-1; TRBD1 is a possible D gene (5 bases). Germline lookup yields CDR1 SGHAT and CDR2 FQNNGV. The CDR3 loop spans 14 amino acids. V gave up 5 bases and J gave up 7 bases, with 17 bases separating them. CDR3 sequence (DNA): TGTGCCAGCAGCCACCCGGGGGTAGGGCGTGAAGCTTTCTTT. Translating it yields CASSHPGVGREAFF. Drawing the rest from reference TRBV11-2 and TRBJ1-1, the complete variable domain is EAGVAQSPRYKIIEKRQSVAFWCNPISGHATLYWYQQILGQGPKLLIQFQNNGVVDDSQLPKDRFSAERLKGVDSTLKIQPAKLEDSAVYLCASSHPGVGREAFFGQGTRLTVV.

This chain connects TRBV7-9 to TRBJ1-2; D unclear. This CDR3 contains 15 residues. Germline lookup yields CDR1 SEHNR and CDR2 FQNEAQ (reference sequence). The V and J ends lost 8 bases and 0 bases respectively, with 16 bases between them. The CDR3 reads CASRPPGSSNYGYTF. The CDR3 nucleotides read TGTGCCAGCCGCCCTCCAGGATCTTCTAACTATGGCTACACCTTC.

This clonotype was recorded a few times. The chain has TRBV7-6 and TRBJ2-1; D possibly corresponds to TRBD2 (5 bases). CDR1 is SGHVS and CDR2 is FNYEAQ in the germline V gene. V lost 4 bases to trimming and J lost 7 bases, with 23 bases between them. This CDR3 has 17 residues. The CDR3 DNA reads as TGTGCCAGCAGCTCTAATAGGAATGACGACTATACTAATGAGCAGTTCTTC. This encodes CASSSNRNDDYTNEQFF.

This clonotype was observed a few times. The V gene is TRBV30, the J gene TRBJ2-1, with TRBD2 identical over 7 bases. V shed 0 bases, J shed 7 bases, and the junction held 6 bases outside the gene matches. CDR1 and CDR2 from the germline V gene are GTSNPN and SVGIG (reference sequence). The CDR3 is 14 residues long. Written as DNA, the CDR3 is TGTGCCTGGAGTGTACGGGGCGGGAGAAATGAGCAGTTCTTC. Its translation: CAWSVRGGRNEQFF.

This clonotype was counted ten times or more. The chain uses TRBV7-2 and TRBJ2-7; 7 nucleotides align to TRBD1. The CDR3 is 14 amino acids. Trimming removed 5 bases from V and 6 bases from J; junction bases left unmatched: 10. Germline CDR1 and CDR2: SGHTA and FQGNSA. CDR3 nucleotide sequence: TGTGCCAGCAGCCTTTCGGGACAGTTCCCCGAGCAGTACTTC. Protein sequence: CASSLSGQFPEQYF.

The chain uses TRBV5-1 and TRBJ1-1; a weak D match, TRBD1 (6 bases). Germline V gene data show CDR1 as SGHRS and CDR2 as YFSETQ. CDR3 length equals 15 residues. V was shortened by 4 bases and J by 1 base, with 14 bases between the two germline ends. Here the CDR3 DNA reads TGCGCCAGCAGCCCAGCGGGACACTCGAACACTGAAGCTTTCTTT. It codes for CASSPAGHSNTEAFF. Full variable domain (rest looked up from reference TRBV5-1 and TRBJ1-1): KAGVTQTPRYLIKTRGQQVTLSCSPISGHRSVSWYQQTPGQGLQFLFEYFSETQRNKGNFPGRFSGRQFSNSRSEMNVSTLELGDSALYLCASSPAGHSNTEAFFGQGTRLTVV.

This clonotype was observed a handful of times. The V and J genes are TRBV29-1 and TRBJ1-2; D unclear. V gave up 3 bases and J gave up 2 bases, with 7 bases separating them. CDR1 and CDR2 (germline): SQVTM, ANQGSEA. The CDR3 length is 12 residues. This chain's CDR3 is CSVEGTNYGYTF. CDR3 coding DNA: TGCAGCGTTGAGGGCACCAACTATGGCTACACCTTC.

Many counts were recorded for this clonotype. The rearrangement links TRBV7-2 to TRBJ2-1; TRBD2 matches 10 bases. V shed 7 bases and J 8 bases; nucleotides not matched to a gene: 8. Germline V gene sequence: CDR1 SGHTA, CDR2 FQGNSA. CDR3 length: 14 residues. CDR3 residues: CASKLAGWGDEQFF. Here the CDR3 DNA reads TGTGCCAGCAAACTAGCGGGGTGGGGAGATGAGCAGTTCTTC. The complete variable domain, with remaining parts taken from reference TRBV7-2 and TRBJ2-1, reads GAGVSQSPSNKVTEKGKDVELRCDPISGHTALYWYRQSLGQGLEFLIYFQGNSAPDKSGLPSDRFSAERTGGSVSTLTIQRTQQEDSAVYLCASKLAGWGDEQFFGPGTRLTVL.

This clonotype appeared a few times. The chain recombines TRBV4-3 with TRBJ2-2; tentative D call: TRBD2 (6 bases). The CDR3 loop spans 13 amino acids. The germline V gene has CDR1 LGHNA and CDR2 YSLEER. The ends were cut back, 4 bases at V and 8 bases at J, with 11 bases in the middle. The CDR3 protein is CASSRSGVGELFF. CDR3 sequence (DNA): TGCGCCAGCAGCCGGTCGGGGGTGGGGGAGCTGTTTTTT.

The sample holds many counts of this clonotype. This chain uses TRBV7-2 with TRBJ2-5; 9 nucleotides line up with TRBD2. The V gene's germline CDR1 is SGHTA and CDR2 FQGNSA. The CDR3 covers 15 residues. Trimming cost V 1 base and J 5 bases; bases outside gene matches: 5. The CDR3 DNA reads TGTGCCAGCAGCTTAGGACTAGCGGTCGGGGAGACCCAGTACTTC. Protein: CASSLGLAVGETQYF.

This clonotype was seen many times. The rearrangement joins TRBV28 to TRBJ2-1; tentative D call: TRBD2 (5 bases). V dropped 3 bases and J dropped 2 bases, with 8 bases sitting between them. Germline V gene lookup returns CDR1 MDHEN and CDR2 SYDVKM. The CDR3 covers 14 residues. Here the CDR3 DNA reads TGTGCCAGCAGTTTTGACGGGACCTACAATGAGCAGTTCTTC. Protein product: CASSFDGTYNEQFF.

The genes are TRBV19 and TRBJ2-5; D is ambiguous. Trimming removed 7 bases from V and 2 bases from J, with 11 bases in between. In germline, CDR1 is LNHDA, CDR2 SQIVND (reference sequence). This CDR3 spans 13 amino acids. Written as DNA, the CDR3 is TGTGCCAGTATGGGGTGGAAGCAAGAGACCCAGTACTTC. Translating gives CASMGWKQETQYF. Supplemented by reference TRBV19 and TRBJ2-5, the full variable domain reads DGGITQSPKYLFRKEGQNVTLSCEQNLNHDAMYWYRQDPGQGLRLIYYSQIVNDFQKGDIAEGYSVSREKKESFPLTVTSAQKNPTAFYLCASMGWKQETQYFGPGTRLLVL.

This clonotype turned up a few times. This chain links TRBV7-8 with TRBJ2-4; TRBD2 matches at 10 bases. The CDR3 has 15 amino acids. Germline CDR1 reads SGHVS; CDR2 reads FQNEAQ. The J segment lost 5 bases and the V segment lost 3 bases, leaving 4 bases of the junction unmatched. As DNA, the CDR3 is TGTGCCAGCAGCTTTATTAGCGGGAGGCAAAACATTCAGTACTTC. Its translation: CASSFISGRQNIQYF. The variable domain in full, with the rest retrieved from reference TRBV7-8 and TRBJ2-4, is GAGVSQSPRYKVAKRGQDVALRCDPISGHVSLFWYQQALGQGPEFLTYFQNEAQLDKSGLPSDRFFAERPEGSVSTLKIQRTQQEDSAVYLCASSFISGRQNIQYFGAGTRLSVL.

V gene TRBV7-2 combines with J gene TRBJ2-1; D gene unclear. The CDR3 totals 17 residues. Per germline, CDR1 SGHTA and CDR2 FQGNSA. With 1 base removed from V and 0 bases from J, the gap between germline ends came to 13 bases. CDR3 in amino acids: CASSLVPGASSYNEQFF. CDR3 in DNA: TGTGCCAGCAGCTTAGTTCCAGGCGCAAGCTCCTACAATGAGCAGTTCTTC.

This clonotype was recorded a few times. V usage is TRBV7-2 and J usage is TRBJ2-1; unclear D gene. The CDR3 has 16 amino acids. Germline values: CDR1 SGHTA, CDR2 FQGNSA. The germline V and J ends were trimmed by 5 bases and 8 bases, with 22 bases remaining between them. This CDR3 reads CASSRPDVRIVDEQFF. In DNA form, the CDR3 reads TGTGCCAGCAGCCGACCTGACGTGCGTATTGTGGATGAGCAGTTCTTC. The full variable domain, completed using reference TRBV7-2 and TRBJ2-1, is GAGVSQSPSNKVTEKGKDVELRCDPISGHTALYWYRQSLGQGLEFLIYFQGNSAPDKSGLPSDRFSAERTGGSVSTLTIQRTQQEDSAVYLCASSRPDVRIVDEQFFGPGTRLTVL.

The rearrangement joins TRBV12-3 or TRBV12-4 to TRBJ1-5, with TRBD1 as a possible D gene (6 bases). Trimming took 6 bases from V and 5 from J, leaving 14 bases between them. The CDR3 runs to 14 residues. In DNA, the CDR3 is TGTGCCAGCAGGGTAACAGGGAAATATCAGCCCCAGCATTTT. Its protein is CASRVTGKYQPQHF.

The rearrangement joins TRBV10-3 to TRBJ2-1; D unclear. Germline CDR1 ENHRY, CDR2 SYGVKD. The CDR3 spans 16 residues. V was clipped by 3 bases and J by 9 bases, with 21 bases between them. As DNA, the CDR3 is TGTGCCATCAGTGAATTGGAAGGCGGATATAGTCCTGAGCAGTTCTTC. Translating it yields CAISELEGGYSPEQFF.